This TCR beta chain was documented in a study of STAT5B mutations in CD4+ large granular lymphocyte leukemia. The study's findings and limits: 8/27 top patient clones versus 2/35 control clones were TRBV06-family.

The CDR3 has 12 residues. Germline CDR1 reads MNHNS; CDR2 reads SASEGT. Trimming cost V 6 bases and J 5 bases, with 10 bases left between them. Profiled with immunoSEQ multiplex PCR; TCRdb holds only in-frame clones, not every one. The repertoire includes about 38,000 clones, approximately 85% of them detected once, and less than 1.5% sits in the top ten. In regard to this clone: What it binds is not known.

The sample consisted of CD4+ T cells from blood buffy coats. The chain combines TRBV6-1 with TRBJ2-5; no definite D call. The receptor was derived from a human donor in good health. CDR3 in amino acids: CASSLEQETQYF. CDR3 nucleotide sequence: TGTGCCAGCAGCTTGGAGCAGGAGACCCAGTACTTC.